The 20 T cell receptor beta chains given below trace back to one sample, sequenced in a study of control samples from healthy donors and cancer patients. Libraries were prepared by immunoSEQ multiplex PCR; TCRdb keeps only in-frame clonotypes and omits some of them. Of roughly 92,000 clones detected, roughly 89% appear once; the ten largest clones hold less than 9%. The sample consisted of blood. The receptors originated from a woman between 55 and 75 years old in good health.

This chain uses TRBV3-1 (or the pseudogene TRBV3-2) with TRBJ1-3; D remains unclear. Germline V lookup: CDR1 LGHDT, CDR2 YNNKEL (reference sequence). There are 18 residues in the CDR3. V lost 2 bases and J lost 0, with 17 bases in between. This CDR3 is CASSQTEPRRISGNTIYF. Written as DNA, the CDR3 is TGTGCCAGCAGCCAAACAGAGCCTAGACGTATCTCTGGAAACACCATATATTTT.

The rearrangement uses TRBV5-1 and TRBJ1-2, with 9 bases fitting TRBD1. CDR3 size: 14 residues. Germline-derived CDR1 and CDR2 are SGHRS and YFSETQ. V lost 4 bases and J lost 2; bases outside the gene matches: 3. Written as DNA, the CDR3 is TGCGCCAGCAGCCGGACAGGGGAAAACTATGGCTACACCTTC. It translates to CASSRTGENYGYTF.

V is TRBV4-2 and J is TRBJ2-1; TRBD2 agrees at 11 bases. The CDR3 extends over 17 amino acids. The J segment lost 8 bases and the V segment lost 1 base, leaving 10 bases of the junction unmatched. Germline V gives CDR1 LGHNA, CDR2 YNFKEQ. CDR3 DNA sequence: TGTGCCAGCAGCCAAGTAGGCATAGCGGGAGGGTTCTATGAGCAGTTCTTC. Its protein product is CASSQVGIAGGFYEQFF.

The rearrangement joins TRBV5-1 to TRBJ2-7, with TRBD1 identical over 11 bases. Looked up from germline, CDR1 is SGHRS and CDR2 is YFSETQ. Unmatched junction bases numbered 9, after V lost 4 bases and J lost 3 bases. The CDR3 sequence is 16 residues long. CDR3 sequence (DNA): TGCGCCAGCAGCAAAGCGCCGGGACAGGGGGACTACGAGCAGTACTTC. This codes for CASSKAPGQGDYEQYF.

V and J are TRBV5-1 and TRBJ2-1; D ambiguous. There are 11 residues in the CDR3. Germline-derived CDR1 and CDR2 are SGHRS and YFSETQ. The V end was cut by 3 bases, the J end by 13 bases, with 11 bases between. The CDR3 DNA sequence: TGCGCCAGCAGCTCATCCTTTTACCAGTTCTTC. Its protein is CASSSSFYQFF. Variable domain in full (rest from reference TRBV5-1 and TRBJ2-1): KAGVTQTPRYLIKTRGQQVTLSCSPISGHRSVSWYQQTPGQGLQFLFEYFSETQRNKGNFPGRFSGRQFSNSRSEMNVSTLELGDSALYLCASSSSFYQFFGPGTRLTVL.

This clone was seen more than once but under ten times. This chain uses TRBV7-9 with TRBJ1-1; no clear D gene. The CDR3 has 14 amino acids. Germline V gene data show CDR1 as SEHNR and CDR2 as FQNEAQ (reference sequence). Trimming removed 1 base at V and 7 bases at J, with 13 bases between. CDR3 nucleotide sequence: TGTGCCAGCAGCTTAGTAACGGCGGCAGGTGAAGCTTTCTTT. Its translation: CASSLVTAAGEAFF.

The chain joins TRBV5-1 to TRBJ2-5; 9 bases line up with TRBD2. The V gene end was trimmed by 1 base and the J gene end by 4 bases; junction bases not matched to a gene: 8. The CDR3 extends over 16 amino acids. The germline CDR1 and CDR2 sequences are SGHRS and YFSETQ. The CDR3 nucleotides are TGCGCCAGCAGCTTGCCGTTCGCGGGGGGGGCAGAGACCCAGTACTTC. It encodes CASSLPFAGGAETQYF.

This clone showed up just once. The chain couples TRBV14 to TRBJ1-1; the D is unclear. Germline lookup yields CDR1 SGHDN and CDR2 FVKESK. Trimming pared 0 bases from V and 2 bases from J, leaving 4 bases between. This CDR3 spans 13 amino acids. The CDR3, as DNA: TGTGCCAGCAGCCAAGACAGAAACACTGAAGCTTTCTTT. Translation: CASSQDRNTEAFF. Looking up the rest from reference TRBV14 and TRBJ1-1 gives the full variable domain: EAGVTQFPSHSVIEKGQTVTLRCDPISGHDNLYWYRRVMGKEIKFLLHFVKESKQDESGMPNNRFLAERTGGTYSTLKVQPAELEDSGVYFCASSQDRNTEAFFGQGTRLTVV.

Concerning this clone: Germline and junction disagree at one end, which may indicate a read error. In DNA form, the CDR3 reads TGTGCCAGCAGTGTTGGACTTTACAATGGGCAGTTCTTC. Translation gives CASSVGLYNGQFF. This sequence joins TRBV2 and TRBJ2-1; D might be TRBD2 (5 bases). Germline loops: CDR1 SNHLY, CDR2 FYNNEI. The CDR3 runs 13 residues.

V and J are TRBV6-5 and TRBJ1-2, with TRBD1 matching 10 bases. V shed 6 bases and J 4 bases; nucleotides not matched to a gene: 2. Germline lookup yields CDR1 MNHEY and CDR2 SVGAGI. CDR3 length: 13 amino acids. In DNA, the CDR3 is TGTGCCAGCAGGTGGACAGGGGGCTATGGCTACACCTTC. This sequence encodes CASRWTGGYGYTF.

The rearrangement uses TRBV28 and TRBJ2-5; D is ambiguous. Germline V gene lookup returns CDR1 MDHEN and CDR2 SYDVKM. Between the trimmed V and J ends, which lost 2 bases and 2 bases, there was a span of 12 bases. This CDR3 is 15 amino acids long. CDR3 in amino acids: CASSLLGEAQETQYF. CDR3 DNA: TGTGCCAGCAGTTTACTTGGGGAAGCACAAGAGACCCAGTACTTC.

V gene TRBV7-9 combines with J gene TRBJ1-3; TRBD1 might be the D (5 bases). The CDR3 loop spans 16 amino acids. Trimming removed 5 bases at V and 0 bases at J, with 14 bases between. Germline V CDR1 and CDR2: SEHNR, FQNEAQ (reference sequence). The CDR3 region is CASSRDGGSSGNTIYF. In nucleotides, the CDR3 is TGTGCCAGCAGCCGGGACGGAGGATCCTCTGGAAACACCATATATTTT.

This clone was seen once. The rearrangement uses TRBV5-1 and TRBJ2-7; D remains unclear. With 4 bases removed from V and 0 bases from J, the gap between germline ends came to 11 bases. The CDR3 has 14 amino acids. Germline V gene data show CDR1 as SGHRS and CDR2 as YFSETQ. This CDR3 reads CASSPAINSYEQYF. The DNA for the CDR3 is TGCGCCAGCAGCCCGGCCATCAACTCCTACGAGCAGTACTTC.

The CDR3 reads CASSLMTSGSRDEQFF. Written as DNA, the CDR3 is TGTGCCAGCAGTTTGATGACTAGCGGGAGCAGGGATGAGCAGTTCTTC. This chain connects TRBV27 to TRBJ2-1; 12 positions agree with TRBD2. With 3 bases clipped from V and 8 bases from J, the junction kept 8 bases outside the gene matches. Germline lookup yields CDR1 MNHEY and CDR2 SMNVEV (reference sequence). This CDR3 is built from 16 residues.

This chain uses TRBV5-6 with TRBJ2-1, with 14 nucleotides matching TRBD2. Germline values: CDR1 SGHDT, CDR2 YYEEEE. The CDR3 has 18 residues. The V and J ends lost 0 bases and 0 bases, in that order; junction bases with no gene match: 2. CDR3 sequence reads: CASSLVGTSGSSYNEQFF. Written as DNA, the CDR3 is TGTGCCAGCAGCTTGGTGGGGACTAGCGGGAGCTCCTACAATGAGCAGTTCTTC. Combining the CDR3 with reference TRBV5-6 and TRBJ2-1 gives the whole variable domain DAGVTQSPTHLIKTRGQQVTLRCSPKSGHDTVSWYQQALGQGPQFIFQYYEEEERQRGNFPDRFSGHQFPNYSSELNVNALLLGDSALYLCASSLVGTSGSSYNEQFFGPGTRLTVL.

The genes are TRBV18 and TRBJ2-7, with 8 bases matching TRBD1. Germline CDR1 reads KGHSH; CDR2 reads LQKENI. With V trimmed by 6 bases and J by 3 bases, 10 bases remained unmatched. CDR3 size: 15 residues. In DNA, the CDR3 is TGTGCCAGCTCCCAGGGACAGGTAGGGGGCTACGAGCAGTACTTC. Translation: CASSQGQVGGYEQYF.

This chain connects TRBV13 to TRBJ1-1, with unresolved D. V lost 5 bases, J lost 11 bases, and 15 bases lay in between. The CDR3 consists of 12 residues. The germline gives CDR1 PRHDT, CDR2 FYEKMQ (reference sequence). The CDR3, as DNA: TGTGCCAGCAGCCGGGCGGACGGTTGGGCTTTCTTT. This translates into CASSRADGWAFF.

This clone was counted once. The V gene is TRBV5-4, the J gene TRBJ2-3, with 9 nucleotides matching TRBD1. The V gene end was trimmed by 6 bases and the J gene end by 6 bases; junction bases not matched to a gene: 11. The CDR3 sequence is 15 residues long. Germline-derived CDR1 and CDR2 are SGHNT and YYREEE (reference sequence). The CDR3 nucleotides are TGTGCCAGCATCGCAAGGGGACAGGGAGGCGATACGCAGTATTTT. Protein sequence: CASIARGQGGDTQYF.

CDR3 protein: CASSEARTALYGYTF. DNA of the CDR3: TGTGCCAGCAGTGAAGCCCGGACAGCCCTCTATGGCTACACCTTC. The chain uses TRBV6-1 and TRBJ1-2; TRBD1 is a possible D gene (6 bases). Trimming removed 0 bases from V and 4 bases from J, with 12 bases in between. The CDR3 is made up of 15 amino acids. Germline V gives CDR1 MNHNS, CDR2 SASEGT.

The chain employs TRBV5-1 and TRBJ1-4; TRBD1 aligns across 12 bases. Germline lookup yields CDR1 SGHRS and CDR2 YFSETQ. With V trimmed by 2 bases and J by 10 bases, 3 bases remained unmatched. CDR3 size: 14 residues. The CDR3 nucleotides are TGCGCCAGCAGCTTCGGGACAGGGGGCGGAAAACTGTTTTTT. Translation gives CASSFGTGGGKLFF. Drawing the rest from reference TRBV5-1 and TRBJ1-4, the complete variable domain is KAGVTQTPRYLIKTRGQQVTLSCSPISGHRSVSWYQQTPGQGLQFLFEYFSETQRNKGNFPGRFSGRQFSNSRSEMNVSTLELGDSALYLCASSFGTGGGKLFFGSGTQLSVL.